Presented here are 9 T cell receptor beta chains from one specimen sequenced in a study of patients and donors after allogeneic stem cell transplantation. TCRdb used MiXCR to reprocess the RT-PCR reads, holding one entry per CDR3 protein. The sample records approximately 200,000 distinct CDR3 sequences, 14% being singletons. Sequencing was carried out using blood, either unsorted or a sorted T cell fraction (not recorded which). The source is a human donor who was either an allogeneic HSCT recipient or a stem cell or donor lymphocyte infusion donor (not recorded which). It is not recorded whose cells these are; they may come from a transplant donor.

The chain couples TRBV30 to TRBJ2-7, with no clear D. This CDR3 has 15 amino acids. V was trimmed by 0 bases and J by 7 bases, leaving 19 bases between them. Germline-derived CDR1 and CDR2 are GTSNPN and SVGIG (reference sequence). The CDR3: CAWSVLDGPVGEQYF. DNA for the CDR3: TGTGCCTGGAGTGTACTGGACGGCCCTGTGGGAGAGCAGTACTTC.

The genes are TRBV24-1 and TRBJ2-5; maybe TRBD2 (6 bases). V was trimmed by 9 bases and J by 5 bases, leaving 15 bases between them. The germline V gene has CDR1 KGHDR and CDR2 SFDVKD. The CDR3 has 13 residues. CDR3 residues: CATQVRGGETQYF. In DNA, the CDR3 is TGTGCCACCCAGGTTCGAGGAGGGGAGACCCAGTACTTC.

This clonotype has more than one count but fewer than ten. CDR3 in amino acids: CASRDSRDQPQHF. CDR3 nucleotides: TGTGCCAGCAGGGACAGCCGGGATCAGCCCCAGCATTTT. V is TRBV6-2 or TRBV6-3 and J is TRBJ1-5, with TRBD1 as a possible D gene (6 bases). Germline CDR1 and CDR2: MNHEY and SVGEGT. Trimming removed 6 bases at V and 5 bases at J, with 11 bases between. The CDR3 totals 13 residues.

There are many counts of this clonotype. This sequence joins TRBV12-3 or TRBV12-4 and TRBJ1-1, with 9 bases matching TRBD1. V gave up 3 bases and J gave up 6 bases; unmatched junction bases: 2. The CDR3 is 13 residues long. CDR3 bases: TGTGCCAGCAGTTTGGGACAGGGATCTGAAGCTTTCTTT. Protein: CASSLGQGSEAFF.

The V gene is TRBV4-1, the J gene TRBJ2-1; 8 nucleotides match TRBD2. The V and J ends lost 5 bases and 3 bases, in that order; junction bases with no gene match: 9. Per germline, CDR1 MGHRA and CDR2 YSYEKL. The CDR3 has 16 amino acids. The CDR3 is CASSDTTSANYNEQFF. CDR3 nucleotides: TGCGCCAGCAGCGACACGACTAGCGCGAACTACAATGAGCAGTTCTTC.

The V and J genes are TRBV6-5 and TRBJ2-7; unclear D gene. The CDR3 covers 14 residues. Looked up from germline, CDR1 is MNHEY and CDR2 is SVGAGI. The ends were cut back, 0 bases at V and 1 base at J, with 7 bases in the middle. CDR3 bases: TGTGCCAGCAGTTACTCGGTGAGATCCTACGAGCAGTACTTC. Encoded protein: CASSYSVRSYEQYF.

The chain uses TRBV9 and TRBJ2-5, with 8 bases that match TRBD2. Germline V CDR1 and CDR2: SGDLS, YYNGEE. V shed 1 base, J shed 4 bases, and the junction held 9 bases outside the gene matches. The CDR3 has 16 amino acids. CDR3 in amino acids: CASSVSTGGARETQYF. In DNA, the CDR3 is TGTGCCAGCAGCGTAAGCACCGGGGGGGCCAGAGAGACCCAGTACTTC.

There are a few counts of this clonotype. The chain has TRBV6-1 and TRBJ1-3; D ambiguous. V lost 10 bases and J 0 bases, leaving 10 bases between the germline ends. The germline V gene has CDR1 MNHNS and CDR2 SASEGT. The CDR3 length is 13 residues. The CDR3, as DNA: TGTGCCACGAGAGAACCCTCTGGAAACACCATATATTTT. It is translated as CATREPSGNTIYF.

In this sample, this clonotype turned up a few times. The CDR3 spells CASSEAGVTNQPQHF. The CDR3 nucleotides are TGTGCCAGCAGTGAAGCCGGGGTCACCAATCAGCCCCAGCATTTT. This chain links TRBV6-1 with TRBJ1-5; no firm D call. CDR3 length equals 15 residues. CDR1 is MNHNS, CDR2 SASEGT, per germline. The V end lost 0 bases, the J end lost 3 bases, and 9 bases lay between the germline ends.